The clone carrying this T cell receptor beta chain has a handful of counts. The germline V gene has CDR1 SGHVS and CDR2 FQNEAQ. The V gene end was trimmed by 2 bases and the J gene end by 5 bases; junction bases not matched to a gene: 2. The CDR3 runs 16 residues. Preparation methods for the bulk TCR libraries were those previously described, with listed TCR primers. TCRdb redid the calling of the PCR reads with MiXCR, one entry per CDR3 protein. The sample shows 100,000 or so distinct CDR3 sequences, 36% of them seen only once. These data originate in a study of molecular identifiers for immune sequencing clone quantification.

This clonotype was sampled from a human donor in good health. Some libraries in this study had Jurkat cell RNA spiked in. The sequenced sample consisted of naive CD8+ T cells from blood, with Jurkat cell RNA spiked in. Sample subset: FACS-sorted CD8+CD4-CCR7+CD45RA+ naive T cells. The chain combines TRBV7-8 with TRBJ2-2; 13 nucleotides agree with TRBD2. The CDR3 spells CASSLLLAGGTGELFF. The CDR3 DNA is TGTGCCAGCAGCTTACTACTAGCGGGAGGGACCGGGGAGCTGTTTTTT.